This entry concerns a single T cell receptor (beta chain). This sample was taken from a study of blood T cell repertoires in COVID-19. Study summary: The United States, Italy and Spain were the sources of the acute and convalescent COVID-19 samples. From T cells, B-cell-depleted T cells, or PBMCs came the material, which was cDNA or gDNA.

The study assigned cohorts using participant-reported clinical history. Original handling: Researchers report that nucleated cell counts were estimated from reference gene primer amplification. Assay: immunoSEQ multiplex PCR; the TCRdb copy retains only in-frame clones and omits some. V and J calls and clone size are as listed in that table; D and trimming were resolved from the DNA. The repertoire consists of a few hundred thousand clones, with roughly 89% occurring once and the leading ten covering 4.1%. The sequence derives from a woman in her 30s who had recovered from COVID-19. Input material: PBMCs or T cells enriched from blood (not recorded which).

In DNA, the CDR3 is TGTGCCAGCAGTTTGGGACAGGGGTCCCTAGTGTACTTC. The encoded protein is CASSLGQGSLVYF. The J gene is TRBJ2-7, the V gene TRBV6-5; TRBD1 aligns across 10 bases. The CDR3 has 13 amino acids. V gave up 4 bases and J gave up 12 bases; unmatched junction bases: 9. From germline, CDR1 is MNHEY and CDR2 SVGAGI.